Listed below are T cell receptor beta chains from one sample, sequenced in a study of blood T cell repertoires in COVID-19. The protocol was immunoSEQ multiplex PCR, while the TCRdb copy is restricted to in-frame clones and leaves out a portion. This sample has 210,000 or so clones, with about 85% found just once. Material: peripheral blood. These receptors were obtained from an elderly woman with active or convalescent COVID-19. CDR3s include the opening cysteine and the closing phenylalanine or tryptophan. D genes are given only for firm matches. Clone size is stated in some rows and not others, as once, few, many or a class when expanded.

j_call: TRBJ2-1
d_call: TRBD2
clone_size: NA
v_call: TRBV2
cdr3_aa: CASSAFSGSYNEQFF
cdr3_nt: TGTGCCAGCAGTGCATTTAGCGGGAGCTACAATGAGCAGTTCTTC

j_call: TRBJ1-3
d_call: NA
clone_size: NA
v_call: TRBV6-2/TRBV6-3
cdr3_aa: CASSFAGSGNTIYF
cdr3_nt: TGTGCCAGCAGTTTTGCAGGCTCTGGAAACACCATATATTTT

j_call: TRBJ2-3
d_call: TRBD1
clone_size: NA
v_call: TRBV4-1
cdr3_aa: CASSRTGGRIGDTQYF
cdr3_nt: TGCGCCAGCAGCCGTACAGGGGGCCGCATCGGAGATACGCAGTATTTT

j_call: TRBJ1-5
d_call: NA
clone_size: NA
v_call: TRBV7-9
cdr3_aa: CASSPGDQPQHF
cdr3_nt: TGTGCCAGCAGCCCAGGGGATCAGCCCCAGCATTTT

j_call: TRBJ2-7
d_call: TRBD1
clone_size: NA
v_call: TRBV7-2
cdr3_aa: CASSLEGARLREQYF
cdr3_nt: TGTGCCAGCAGCTTAGAGGGGGCCCGACTACGGGAGCAGTACTTC

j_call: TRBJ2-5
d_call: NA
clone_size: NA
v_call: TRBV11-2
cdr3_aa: CASSLAYQETQYF
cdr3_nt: TGTGCCAGCAGCTTAGCCTACCAAGAGACCCAGTACTTC

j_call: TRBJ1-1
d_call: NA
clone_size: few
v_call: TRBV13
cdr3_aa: CASSLMGGRNTEAFF
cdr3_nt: TGTGCCAGCAGCTTAATGGGGGGTCGGAACACTGAAGCTTTCTTT

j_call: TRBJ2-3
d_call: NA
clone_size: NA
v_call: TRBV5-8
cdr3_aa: CASSFGSADTQYF
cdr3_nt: TGTGCCAGCAGCTTTGGCTCTGCAGATACGCAGTATTTT

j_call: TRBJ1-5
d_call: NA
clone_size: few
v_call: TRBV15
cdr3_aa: CATSREQGSNQPQHF
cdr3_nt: TGTGCCACCAGCAGAGAACAGGGTAGCAATCAGCCCCAGCATTTT

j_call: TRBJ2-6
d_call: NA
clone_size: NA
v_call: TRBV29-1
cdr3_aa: CSGRRGRSGANVLTF
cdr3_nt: TGCAGCGGTAGGAGGGGCCGCTCTGGGGCCAACGTCCTGACTTTC

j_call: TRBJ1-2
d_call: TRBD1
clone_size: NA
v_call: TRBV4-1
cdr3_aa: CASSQPGTGNFYGYTF
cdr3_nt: TGCGCCAGCAGCCAACCCGGGACAGGGAATTTCTATGGCTACACCTTC

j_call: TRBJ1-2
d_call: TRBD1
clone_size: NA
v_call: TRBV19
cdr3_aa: CASSIHTGVNYGYTF
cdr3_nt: TGTGCCAGTAGTATCCACACAGGGGTGAACTATGGCTACACCTTC

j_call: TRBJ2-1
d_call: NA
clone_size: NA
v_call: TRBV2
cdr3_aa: CASSGERNNEQFF
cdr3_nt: TGTGCCAGCAGTGGCGAGCGCAACAATGAGCAGTTCTTC

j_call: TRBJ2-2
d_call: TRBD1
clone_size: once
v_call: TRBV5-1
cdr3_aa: CASSYWSRGPGTGELFF
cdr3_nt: TGCGCCAGCAGCTACTGGTCCAGGGGGCCGGGCACCGGGGAGCTGTTTTTT

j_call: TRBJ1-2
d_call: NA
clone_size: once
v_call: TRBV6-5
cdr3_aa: CASSYSMGGVGGYTF
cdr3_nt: TGTGCCAGCAGTTACTCGATGGGGGGTGTCGGTGGCTACACCTTC

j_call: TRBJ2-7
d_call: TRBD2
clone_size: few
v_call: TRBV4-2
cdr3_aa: CASSQDSGRGGNEQYF
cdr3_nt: TGTGCCAGCAGCCAAGATTCGGGGCGGGGGGGAAACGAGCAGTACTTC

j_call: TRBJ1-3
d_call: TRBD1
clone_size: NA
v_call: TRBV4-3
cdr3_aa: CASSQVTGKAGNTIYF
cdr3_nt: TGCGCCAGCAGCCAAGTGACAGGGAAGGCTGGAAACACCATATATTTT

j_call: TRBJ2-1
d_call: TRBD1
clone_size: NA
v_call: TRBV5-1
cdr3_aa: CASSSDRGMYNEQFF
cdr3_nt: TGCGCCAGCAGCTCCGACAGGGGCATGTACAATGAGCAGTTCTTC

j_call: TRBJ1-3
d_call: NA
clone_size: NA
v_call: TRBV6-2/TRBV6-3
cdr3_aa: CASSDTGLLGNTIYF
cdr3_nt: TGTGCCAGCAGCGACACAGGCCTACTTGGAAACACCATATATTTT

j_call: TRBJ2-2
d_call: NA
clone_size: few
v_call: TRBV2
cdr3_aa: CASKIQVNTGELFF
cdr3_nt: TGTGCCAGCAAGATACAGGTTAACACCGGGGAGCTGTTTTTT

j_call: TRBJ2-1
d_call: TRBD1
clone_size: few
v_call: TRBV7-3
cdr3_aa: CASSPGGTNNEQFF
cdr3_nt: TGTGCCAGCAGCCCAGGGGGCACCAACAATGAGCAGTTCTTC

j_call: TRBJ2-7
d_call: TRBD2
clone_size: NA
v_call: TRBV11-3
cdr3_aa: CASSLTSMNHEQYF
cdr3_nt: TGTGCCAGCAGCTTGACTAGCATGAACCACGAGCAGTACTTC

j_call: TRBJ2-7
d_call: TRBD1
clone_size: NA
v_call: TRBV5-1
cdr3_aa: CASSPRGRHEQYF
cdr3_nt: TGCGCCAGCAGCCCCAGGGGGCGCCACGAGCAGTACTTC

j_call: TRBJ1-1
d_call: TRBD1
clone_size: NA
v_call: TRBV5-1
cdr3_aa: CASSRNPGTGHRSLNTEAFF
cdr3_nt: TGCGCCAGCAGCCGAAATCCCGGGACAGGGCATCGAAGTTTGAACACTGAAGCTTTCTTT

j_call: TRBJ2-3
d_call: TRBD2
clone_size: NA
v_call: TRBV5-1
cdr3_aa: CASRVNSGSTDTQYF
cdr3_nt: TGCGCCAGCAGGGTAAATAGCGGGAGCACAGATACGCAGTATTTT